This TCR beta chain was captured by sequencing in a study of a mutant IDH1 vaccine in newly diagnosed glioma. Study at large: The first vaccination came 4-6 weeks after radiotherapy alone, or with temozolomide cycles. Standard pretreatment was either radiotherapy, temozolomide, or, for most, radiochemotherapy with temozolomide.

General observations from the study: Shifts in the top peripheral T cell clonotypes seemed unrelated to pseudoprogression.

Remarks on this clone: Antigen specificity is unknown.

TCRdb's table, derived via immunoSEQ multiplex PCR, lists solely in-frame clones and lacks some. The sample yields approximately 66,000 clones, roughly 84% seen once. Indicated time point: week 23, last vaccination. What each vaccine dose contained was 300 ug of mutant IDH1 20-mer peptide, accompanied by topical imiquimod. CDR3 length: 16 residues. Germline V gives CDR1 SGHRS, CDR2 YFSETQ. V lost 1 base and J lost 0, with 14 bases in between. The specimen comprised PBMCs, sampled from a glioma patient whose treatment included an IDH1 peptide vaccine. The receptor comes from a man aged 18-30 years with glioma. This chain links TRBV5-1 with TRBJ2-7; tentative D call: TRBD1 (6 bases). This CDR3 reads CASSLTVKGGSYEQYF. The CDR3 bases are TGCGCCAGCAGCTTGACCGTTAAAGGGGGCTCCTACGAGCAGTACTTC.